One sample yielded the 22 T cell receptor beta chains listed below, sequenced in a study of T cells after yellow fever vaccination. TCRdb passed the 5' RACE reads through MiXCR, listing each CDR3 protein once. The sample records more than 300,000 distinct CDR3 sequences, approximately 12% being singletons. Sequenced here: CD4+ T cells sorted from PBMCs, sampled 45 days after the yellow fever booster vaccination. The source is a man between 18 and 29 years old who received the YFV17D yellow fever vaccine.

This clonotype was seen more than once but under ten times. V is TRBV7-9 and J is TRBJ2-1, with D perhaps assigned TRBD1 or TRBD2 (5 bases each). From germline, CDR1 is SEHNR and CDR2 FQNEAQ (reference sequence). The CDR3 has 14 residues. The ends were cut back, 0 bases at V and 4 bases at J, with 7 bases in the middle. In DNA form, the CDR3 reads TGTGCCAGCAGCTTAGCGGGGGTATACAATGAGCAGTTCTTC. Translated, it gives CASSLAGVYNEQFF.

A few counts support this clonotype. V usage is TRBV4-2 and J usage is TRBJ1-5, with TRBD1 matching over 12 bases. In germline, CDR1 is LGHNA, CDR2 YNFKEQ. The CDR3 is made up of 17 amino acids. J lost 6 bases, V lost 2 bases, and 8 bases had no gene match. The CDR3 reads CASSQSGTGGFGQPQHF. CDR3 nucleotides: TGTGCCAGCAGCCAATCCGGGACAGGGGGCTTCGGTCAGCCCCAGCATTTT.

This clonotype was observed a handful of times. The chain carries TRBV4-3 and TRBJ1-6; no reliable D call. Germline V gene sequence: CDR1 LGHNA, CDR2 YSLEER. Trimming removed 0 bases from V and 10 bases from J, with 10 bases in between. This CDR3 spans 14 amino acids. CDR3 DNA sequence: TGCGCCAGCAGCCAAGATTACACGGGGTCACCCCTCCACTTT. Its translation is CASSQDYTGSPLHF.

A few counts support this clonotype. The chain employs TRBV5-5 and TRBJ2-7; perhaps D is TRBD1 or TRBD2 (6 bases each). V was trimmed by 3 bases and J by 6 bases, leaving 13 bases between them. Germline CDR1 is SGHKS and CDR2 is YYEKEE (reference sequence). CDR3 size: 13 residues. In nucleotides, the CDR3 is TGTGCCAGCAGCTGGGGGGCCGGGGGCGAGCAGTACGTC. Protein: CASSWGAGGEQYV.

The CDR3 loop is CASSGQGVSYEQYF. The CDR3 nucleotides are TGCGCCAGCAGCGGACAGGGGGTTTCCTACGAGCAGTACTTC. The rearrangement joins TRBV5-1 to TRBJ2-7, with 10 nucleotides matching TRBD1. V was pared by 4 bases and J by 1 base, with 2 bases of the junction left unmatched. The CDR3 extends over 14 amino acids. The germline V gene encodes CDR1 SGHRS and CDR2 YFSETQ.

This clonotype occurred many times. The rearrangement links TRBV5-1 to TRBJ1-5; D is unresolved. The V gene lost 0 bases and the J gene lost 5 bases, with 6 bases spanning the gap. The CDR3 totals 13 residues. Germline lookup yields CDR1 SGHRS and CDR2 YFSETQ. The CDR3 here is CASSLEPDQPQHF. The CDR3 region has the DNA TGCGCCAGCAGCTTGGAGCCGGATCAGCCCCAGCATTTT.

This clonotype was seen at least ten times. One end of the junction varies from germline; a read error may be responsible. The J gene is TRBJ2-3, the V gene TRBV12-3 or TRBV12-4; TRBD1 matches 9 bases. This CDR3 contains 14 residues. The CDR3 spells CASSPGQGTNTQYF. As DNA, the CDR3 is TGTGCCAGCAGTCCGGGACAGGGCACAAATACGCAGTATTTT.

In its sample, this clonotype was seen a few times. CDR3 protein: CASSLIGVAASYNEQFF. DNA for the CDR3: TGTGCCAGCAGCTTAATAGGGGTCGCTGCCTCCTACAATGAGCAGTTCTTC. The V and J genes are TRBV7-2 and TRBJ2-1; tentative D call: TRBD1 (5 bases). The V end was cut by 2 bases, the J end by 0 bases, with 14 bases between. CDR3 length: 17 residues. Germline-derived CDR1 and CDR2 are SGHTA and FQGNSA.

The chain is built from TRBV25-1 and TRBJ1-6; no definite D call. V gave up 6 bases and J gave up 2 bases, with 14 bases separating them. CDR3 length: 16 amino acids. Germline CDR1 reads MGHDK; CDR2 reads SYGVNS. The CDR3 region is CASSLGRATYNSPLHF. CDR3 coding DNA: TGTGCCAGCAGCCTCGGAAGGGCCACCTATAATTCACCCCTCCACTTT.

The V gene is TRBV20-1, the J gene TRBJ2-7, with 7 nucleotides matching TRBD1. CDR3 size: 13 residues. Germline V CDR1 and CDR2: DFQATT, SNEGSKA (reference sequence). With V trimmed by 6 bases and J by 2 bases, 7 bases remained unmatched. CDR3 sequence reads: CSAPDRTTYEQYF. Written as DNA, the CDR3 is TGCAGTGCGCCGGACAGGACCACCTACGAGCAGTACTTC.

This clonotype was observed a few times. This rearrangement joins TRBV4-3 to TRBJ1-2; a possible D gene is TRBD1 (6 bases). The CDR3 totals 14 residues. Germline V gives CDR1 LGHNA, CDR2 YSLEER. V lost 5 bases and J 2 bases, leaving 12 bases between the germline ends. The CDR3 DNA is TGCGCCAGCAGCATCCTGGGGGCCAACTATGGCTACACCTTC. Its protein is CASSILGANYGYTF.

This clonotype was counted at least ten times. The gene calls are TRBV9 and TRBJ1-5; D gene unclear. The CDR3 runs 14 residues. In germline, CDR1 is SGDLS, CDR2 YYNGEE. The germline V and J ends were trimmed by 0 bases and 6 bases, with 10 bases remaining between them. CDR3 loop: CASSVGVNGQPQHF. The CDR3 DNA follows: TGTGCCAGCAGCGTAGGTGTAAATGGTCAGCCCCAGCATTTT.

This clonotype was counted ten times or more. V usage is TRBV28 and J usage is TRBJ1-1, with 7 bases identical to TRBD1. Germline CDR1 MDHEN, CDR2 SYDVKM. The V and J ends lost 4 bases and 3 bases, in that order; junction bases with no gene match: 8. The CDR3 totals 15 residues. DNA of the CDR3: TGTGCCAGCAGTTCCCCCCCGGACAGGTACACTGAAGCTTTCTTT. Residues: CASSSPPDRYTEAFF. The variable domain in full, with the rest retrieved from reference TRBV28 and TRBJ1-1, is DVKVTQSSRYLVKRTGEKVFLECVQDMDHENMFWYRQDPGLGLRLIYFSYDVKMKEKGDIPEGYSVSREKKERFSLILESASTNQTSMYLCASSSPPDRYTEAFFGQGTRLTVV.

This clonotype came up a few times. The J gene is TRBJ2-1, the V gene TRBV24-1; D is unclear. The V end was cut by 4 bases, the J end by 0 bases, with 15 bases between. CDR1 is KGHDR, CDR2 SFDVKD, per germline. The CDR3 extends over 17 amino acids. DNA for the CDR3: TGTGCCACCAGTGACAGCTTTCCAGACCGCTCCTACAATGAGCAGTTCTTC. Protein sequence: CATSDSFPDRSYNEQFF.

A few counts support this clonotype. This chain connects TRBV5-6 to TRBJ2-2; 9 nucleotides agree with TRBD1. Germline V gene sequence: CDR1 SGHDT, CDR2 YYEEEE. The CDR3 consists of 16 residues. The V gene end was trimmed by 4 bases and the J gene end by 5 bases; junction bases not matched to a gene: 9. The CDR3 DNA is TGTGCCAGCAGCATCTCCGGGACAGGGCCTACCGGGGAGCTGTTTTTT. Protein: CASSISGTGPTGELFF.

V gene TRBV29-1 combines with J gene TRBJ2-7, with 7 bases fitting TRBD2. Germline assignment: CDR1 SQVTM and CDR2 ANQGSEA. The junction had 4 bases not matched to a gene; V was cut back by 3 bases and J by 5 bases. CDR3 length: 12 amino acids. CDR3 coding DNA: TGCAGCGTTGAGGCGGGGGTCGACGAGCAGTACTTC. Translation: CSVEAGVDEQYF.

The chain joins TRBV5-1 to TRBJ1-4; D perhaps matches TRBD1 (6 bases). CDR1 and CDR2 from the germline V gene are SGHRS and YFSETQ. V was pared by 6 bases and J by 0 bases, with 12 bases between. The CDR3 runs 15 residues. CDR3 loop: CASKRGVATNEKLFF. DNA for the CDR3: TGCGCCAGCAAAAGGGGGGTTGCAACTAATGAAAAACTGTTTTTT.

This clonotype was counted only a few times. The rearrangement joins TRBV11-2 to TRBJ2-4, with TRBD1 matching over 9 bases. V lost 4 bases to trimming and J lost 7 bases; unmatched junction nucleotides: 5. This CDR3 contains 14 residues. In germline, CDR1 is SGHAT, CDR2 FQNNGV. CDR3 DNA: TGTGCCAGCAGCTCGAGGGACAGGGCGAACATTCAGTACTTC. The encoded protein is CASSSRDRANIQYF.

In its sample, this clonotype was seen many times. The genes are TRBV7-2 and TRBJ1-1; possible D gene TRBD1, 5 bases. Trimming left V 5 bases short and J 3 bases short, with 16 bases between. CDR1 SGHTA and CDR2 FQGNSA come from the germline V gene. The CDR3 is 15 residues long. The CDR3 DNA reads as TGTGCCAGCAGCAGGAATACAGGTGCTTACACTGAAGCTTTCTTT. This codes for CASSRNTGAYTEAFF.

J is TRBJ2-1 and V is TRBV7-2; the D is unclear. Germline V gene lookup returns CDR1 SGHTA and CDR2 FQGNSA. The V and J ends lost 5 bases and 6 bases respectively, with 8 bases between them. CDR3 length: 12 residues. CDR3 sequence: CASSRLVNEQFF. CDR3 nucleotides: TGTGCCAGCAGCCGCCTCGTCAATGAGCAGTTCTTC.

This chain connects TRBV9 to TRBJ2-4; D call uncertain. The CDR3 runs to 14 residues. From germline, CDR1 is SGDLS and CDR2 YYNGEE. The ends were cut back, 0 bases at V and 8 bases at J, with 12 bases in the middle. CDR3 in DNA: TGTGCCAGCAGCGTAGAGCAGCACGGATACATTCAGTACTTC. Protein product: CASSVEQHGYIQYF.

This clonotype has a count of ten or more. CDR3 bases: TGTGCCAGCAGCTCGGAAGCTTTCTTT. It yields the protein CASSSEAFF. The gene calls are TRBV7-9 and TRBJ1-1; D is uncertain. Trimming left V 4 bases short and J 8 bases short, with 2 bases between. Germline V gene sequence: CDR1 SEHNR, CDR2 FQNEAQ (reference sequence). This CDR3 comprises 9 residues. Drawing the rest from reference TRBV7-9 and TRBJ1-1, the complete variable domain is DTGVSQNPRHKITKRGQNVTFRCDPISEHNRLYWYRQTLGQGPEFLTYFQNEAQLEKSRLLSDRFSAERPKGSFSTLEIQRTEQGDSAMYLCASSSEAFFGQGTRLTVV.